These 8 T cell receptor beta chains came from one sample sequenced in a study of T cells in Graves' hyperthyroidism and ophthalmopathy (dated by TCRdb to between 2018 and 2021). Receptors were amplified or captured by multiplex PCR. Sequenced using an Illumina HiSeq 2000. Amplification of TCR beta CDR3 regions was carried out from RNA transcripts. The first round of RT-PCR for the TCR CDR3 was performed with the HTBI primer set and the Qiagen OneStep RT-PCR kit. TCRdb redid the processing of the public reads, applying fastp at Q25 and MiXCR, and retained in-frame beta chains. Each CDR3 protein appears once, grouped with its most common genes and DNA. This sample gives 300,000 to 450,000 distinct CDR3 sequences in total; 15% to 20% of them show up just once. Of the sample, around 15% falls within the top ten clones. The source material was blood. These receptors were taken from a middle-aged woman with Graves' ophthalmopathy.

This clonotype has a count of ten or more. This CDR3 reads CASSYQNKQYF. CDR3 sequence (DNA): TGTGCCAGCAGTTACCAGAATAAGCAGTACTTC. This chain uses TRBV6-5 with TRBJ2-7; D is unclear. V was clipped by 2 bases and J by 8 bases, with 7 bases between them. The CDR3 is 11 amino acids. CDR1 and CDR2 (germline): MNHEY, SVGAGI.

CDR3 nucleotides: TGTGCCTGGAGGGACAGGAACACCGGGGAGCTGTTTTTT. It encodes CAWRDRNTGELFF. The rearrangement uses TRBV30 and TRBJ2-2; D may be TRBD1 (6 bases). Germline lookup yields CDR1 GTSNPN and CDR2 SVGIG (reference sequence). The CDR3 sequence is 13 residues long. V dropped 3 bases and J dropped 1 base, with 6 bases sitting between them.

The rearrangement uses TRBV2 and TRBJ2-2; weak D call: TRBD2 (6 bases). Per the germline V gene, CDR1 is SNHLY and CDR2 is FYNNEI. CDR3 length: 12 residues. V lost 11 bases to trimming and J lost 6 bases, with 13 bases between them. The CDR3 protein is CAQWDSAGELFF. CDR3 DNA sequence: TGTGCCCAATGGGACTCCGCCGGGGAGCTGTTTTTT.

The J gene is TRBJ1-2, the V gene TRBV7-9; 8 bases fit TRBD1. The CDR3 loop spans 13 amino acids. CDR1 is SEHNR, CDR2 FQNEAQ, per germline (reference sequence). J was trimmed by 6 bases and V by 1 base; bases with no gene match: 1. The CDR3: CASSLETGDGYTF. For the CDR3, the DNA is TGTGCCAGCAGCTTAGAGACAGGGGATGGCTACACCTTC.

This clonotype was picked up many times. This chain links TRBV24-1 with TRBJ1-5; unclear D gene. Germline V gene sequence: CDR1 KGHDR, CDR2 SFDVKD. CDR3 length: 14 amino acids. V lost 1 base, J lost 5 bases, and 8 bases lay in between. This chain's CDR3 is CATSDFGSYQPQHF. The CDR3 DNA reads TGTGCCACCAGTGATTTCGGGTCCTATCAGCCCCAGCATTTT.

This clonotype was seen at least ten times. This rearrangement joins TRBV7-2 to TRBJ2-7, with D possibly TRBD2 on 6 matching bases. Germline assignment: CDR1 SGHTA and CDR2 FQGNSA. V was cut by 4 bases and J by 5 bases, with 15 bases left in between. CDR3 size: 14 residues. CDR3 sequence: CASSSRLGGNEQYF. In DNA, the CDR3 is TGTGCCAGCAGCTCAAGACTGGGCGGGAACGAGCAGTACTTC.

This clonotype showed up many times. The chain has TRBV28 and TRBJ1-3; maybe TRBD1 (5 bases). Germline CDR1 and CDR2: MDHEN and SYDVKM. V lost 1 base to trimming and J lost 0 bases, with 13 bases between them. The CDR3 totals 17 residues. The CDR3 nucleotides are TGTGCCAGCAGTTTATATCTTGGGGGTAGCTCTGGAAACACCATATATTTT. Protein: CASSLYLGGSSGNTIYF. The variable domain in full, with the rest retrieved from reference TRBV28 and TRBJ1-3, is DVKVTQSSRYLVKRTGEKVFLECVQDMDHENMFWYRQDPGLGLRLIYFSYDVKMKEKGDIPEGYSVSREKKERFSLILESASTNQTSMYLCASSLYLGGSSGNTIYFGEGSWLTVV.

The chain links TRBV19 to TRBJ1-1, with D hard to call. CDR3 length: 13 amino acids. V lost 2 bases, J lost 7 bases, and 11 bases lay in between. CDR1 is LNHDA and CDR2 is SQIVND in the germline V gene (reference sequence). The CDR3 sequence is CASSIMRNGEAFF. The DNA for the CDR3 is TGTGCCAGTAGTATAATGAGGAACGGTGAAGCTTTCTTT.